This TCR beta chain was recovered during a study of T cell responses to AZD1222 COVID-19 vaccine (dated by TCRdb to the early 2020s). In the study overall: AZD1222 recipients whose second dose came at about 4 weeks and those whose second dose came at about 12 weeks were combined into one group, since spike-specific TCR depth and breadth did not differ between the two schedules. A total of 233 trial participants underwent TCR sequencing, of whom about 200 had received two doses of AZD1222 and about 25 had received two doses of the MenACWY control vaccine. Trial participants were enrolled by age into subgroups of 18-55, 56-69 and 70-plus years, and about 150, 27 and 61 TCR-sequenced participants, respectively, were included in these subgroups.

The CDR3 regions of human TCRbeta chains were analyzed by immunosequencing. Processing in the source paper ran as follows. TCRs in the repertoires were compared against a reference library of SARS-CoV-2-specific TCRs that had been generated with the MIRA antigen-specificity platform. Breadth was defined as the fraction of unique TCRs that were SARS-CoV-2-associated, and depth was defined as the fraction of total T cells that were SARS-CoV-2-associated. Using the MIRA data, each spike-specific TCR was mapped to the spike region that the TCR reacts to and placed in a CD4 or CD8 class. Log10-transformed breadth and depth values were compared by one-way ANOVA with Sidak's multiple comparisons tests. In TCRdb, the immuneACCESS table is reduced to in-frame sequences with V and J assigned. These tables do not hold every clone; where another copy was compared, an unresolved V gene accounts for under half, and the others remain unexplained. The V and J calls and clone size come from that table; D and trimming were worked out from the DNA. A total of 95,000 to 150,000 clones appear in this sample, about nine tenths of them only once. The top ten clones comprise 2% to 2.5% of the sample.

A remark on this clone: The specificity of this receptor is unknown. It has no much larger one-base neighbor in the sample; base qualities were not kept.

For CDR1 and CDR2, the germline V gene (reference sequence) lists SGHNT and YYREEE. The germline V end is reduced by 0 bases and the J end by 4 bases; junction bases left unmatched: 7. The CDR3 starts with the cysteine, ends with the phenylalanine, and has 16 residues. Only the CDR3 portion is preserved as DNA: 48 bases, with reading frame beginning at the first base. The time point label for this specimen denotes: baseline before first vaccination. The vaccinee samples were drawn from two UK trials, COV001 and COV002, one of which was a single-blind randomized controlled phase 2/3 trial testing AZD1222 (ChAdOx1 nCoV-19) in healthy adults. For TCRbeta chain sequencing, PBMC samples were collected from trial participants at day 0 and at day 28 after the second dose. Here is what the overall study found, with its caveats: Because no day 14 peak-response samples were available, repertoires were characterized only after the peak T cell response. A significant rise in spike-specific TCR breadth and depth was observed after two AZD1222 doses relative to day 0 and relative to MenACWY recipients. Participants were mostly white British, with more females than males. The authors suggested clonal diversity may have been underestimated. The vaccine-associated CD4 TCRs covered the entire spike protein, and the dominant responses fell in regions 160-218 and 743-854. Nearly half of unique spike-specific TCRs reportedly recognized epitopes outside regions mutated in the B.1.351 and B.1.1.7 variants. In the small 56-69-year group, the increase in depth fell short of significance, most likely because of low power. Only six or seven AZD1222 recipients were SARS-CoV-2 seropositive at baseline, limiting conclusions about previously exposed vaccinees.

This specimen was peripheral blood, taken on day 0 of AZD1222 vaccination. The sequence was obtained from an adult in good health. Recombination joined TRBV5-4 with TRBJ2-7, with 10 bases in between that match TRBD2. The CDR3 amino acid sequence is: CASSLDPSGSLYEQYF. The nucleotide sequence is TGTGCCAGCAGCTTGGACCCTAGCGGGAGTCTTTACGAGCAGTACTTC.